The following is a TCR beta chain sequence with its context. These data come from a study of cytomegalovirus exposure and HLA in healthy donors. Germline V CDR1 and CDR2: SQVTM, ANQGSEA. With 4 bases clipped from V and 5 bases from J, the junction kept 14 bases outside the gene matches. CDR3 length equals 16 residues. PCR involved 60 Vbeta and 13 Jbeta primers. This table comes from immunoSEQ multiplex PCR, and its TCRdb copy is limited to in-frame clones, with some not included. Seen here are 140,000 to 150,000 clones, around 78% observed once, and the top ten hold about 2.4%. The chain couples TRBV29-1 to TRBJ2-4, with TRBD1 identical over 7 bases. The TCR originated in a woman in her late teens or twenties in good health and CMV-seropositive. The sample was PBMCs. The CDR3 reads CSVAARRQGGENIQYF. The CDR3 DNA reads as TGCAGCGTTGCCGCCCGTCGACAGGGTGGGGAAAACATTCAGTACTTC. The complete variable domain, with remaining parts taken from reference TRBV29-1 and TRBJ2-4, reads SAVISQKPSRDICQRGTSLTIQCQVDSQVTMMFWYRQQPGQSLTLIATANQGSEATYESGFVIDKFPISRPNLTFSTLTVSNMSPEDSSIYLCSVAARRQGGENIQYFGAGTRLSVL.